This T cell receptor (beta chain) was observed in a study of radiation and T cells in renal cell carcinoma (dated by TCRdb to 2020 to 2022). As for the study more broadly: Samples came from a clinical trial, in which primary renal cell carcinomas received 15 Gy stereotactic body radiation therapy followed by nephrectomy 4 weeks later. TCR beta sequencing covered 50 to 55 samples in total, comprising about 26 tumors and approximately 27 peripheral blood samples. Across all 50 or so samples, 3,800,000 or so unique CDR3 nucleotide sequences encoding about 2.4 million unique CDR3 amino acid sequences were identified. Study-wide findings and limitations: Top tumor clonotypes rose in blood from baseline to 2 weeks post-radiation, then contracted by 4 weeks, suggesting transient expansion of tumor-resident clones. With a single-armed trial design, the study had no way to address how radiation dose or scheduling affects the TCR repertoire. Dynamics of the blood repertoire were not tracked past 4 weeks after treatment. No pretreatment tumor biopsies were available, so the baseline intratumoral presence of clonotypes could not be determined.

Interpreted using the paper, the time point label stands for: blood 2 weeks post-SBRT. The sample's treatment or condition label, in plain terms: 15 Gy SBRT to primary tumor, nephrectomy 4 weeks later. To follow tumor-enriched clonotypes, serial peripheral blood was collected from radiation-treated patients at baseline and at 2 weeks and 4 weeks after SBRT. Every patient had renal cell carcinoma of clear cell pathology. The QIAamp DNA Blood Mini Kit (Qiagen) was used to prepare genomic DNA for TCR sequencing. Samples were included in the analyses only if all quality control checks were passed. About this clone: Its antigen specificity is not known. One base away there is no much larger clone; base qualities are not given.

TCR beta libraries were generated from genomic DNA with the immunoSEQ kit, following the manufacturer's recommendations. Library preparation used a first multiplex PCR with proprietary primers, then a second PCR adding unique barcodes, with bead cleanups after each round. Each sample batch included a kit-provided positive control reaction and a negative control reaction. The final libraries underwent checking on an Agilent 4200 TapeStation D1000 ScreenTape, volumetric pooling, and quantification by qPCR. Sequencing was performed on an Illumina NextSeq500 with a MidOutput 150-cycle cartridge, and 156 Read1 and 15 Index1 cycles were run with kit custom primers. The pooled library was loaded at 0.8 to 1 pM, and approximately 20% PhiX control was spiked in. As for the authors' bioinformatics: The vendor-processed data were analyzed in R, and a clonotype was defined as all T cells that share the same CDR3 nucleotide sequence. In the clone abundance analyses, frequencies in each sample were normalized to that sample's 10,000 most abundant clones. Public T cell clones, which averaged fewer than five per sample, were excluded before analysis. Tumor-enriched and baseline blood-enriched clonotypes were defined by at least a 32-fold difference in abundance between compartments. A beta-binomial differential abundance model was used to identify clonotypes that were expanded or contracted between blood time points. Similarity between tumor and blood repertoires was quantified using the Baroni-Urbani and Buser coefficient, and groups were compared with two-tailed Wilcoxon tests in R. TCRdb carries this immuneACCESS record with in-frame sequences only. Its versions omit some clonotypes, under half of them owing to an unresolved V gene in the studies checked, with the rest unexplained. The DNA gave D and trimming, while V, J and clone size come from that table. The sample data list about 130,000 clones, and around four fifths of these were observed just once. The biggest ten clones account for around 2% of the sample.

Counted from cysteine to phenylalanine, this CDR3 has 13 amino acids. The sequence is cut down to CDR3 DNA, 39 bases in frame from base 1. CDR1 and CDR2, looked up from the germline V gene, are SNHLY and FYNNEI. V loses 7 bases at its end and J loses 7 bases; junction bases beyond the gene matches: 5. The V and J genes are TRBV2 and TRBJ1-2; 11 middle bases align to TRBD1. Sequences were derived from blood, sampled from a patient whose treatment included radiotherapy and nephrectomy. The receptor was isolated from a woman in her fifties or sixties with renal cell carcinoma. At the DNA level, the sequence is TGTGCCAGCAACGGACAGGGGGCTCGTGGCTACACCTTC. It translates to CASNGQGARGYTF.